These T cell receptor beta chains were read from a single sample in a study of OX40 agonist ivuxolimab in advanced cancers. TCRdb keeps only in-frame clones here, not all; method: immunoSEQ multiplex PCR. This table has under 80,000 clones, about 88% appearing once. The material was CD4+ or CD8+ T cells sorted from blood, obtained in a trial of the OX40 agonist ivuxolimab. These receptors originate from an adult with an advanced solid tumor such as melanoma, head and neck, liver or kidney cancer. CDR3s include the opening cysteine and the closing phenylalanine or tryptophan. Fields, in order: J gene, clone size, D gene, V gene, CDR3 length, CDR3 protein, CDR3 DNA. A D gene is named only where the DNA matches it firmly. Size is stated for part of the rows, as once, few or many counts, or as a class when the clone is expanded.

TRBJ2-3	once	TRBD2	TRBV25-1	16	CASSPPTSGSPDTQYF	TGTGCCAGCAGCCCCCCAACTAGCGGGAGCCCAGATACGCAGTATTTT
TRBJ1-1	NA	TRBD1	TRBV5-4	16	CASSLPTGGLNTEAFF	TGTGCCAGCAGCTTGCCGACAGGGGGCTTGAACACTGAAGCTTTCTTT
TRBJ2-5	few	NA	TRBV5-1	14	CASSPDGIQETQYF	TGCGCCAGCAGCCCCGACGGGATCCAAGAGACCCAGTACTTC
TRBJ2-7	NA	TRBD1	TRBV11-2	14	CASSPRTGQGEQYF	TGTGCCAGCAGCCCTCGGACAGGGCAAGGCGAGCAGTACTTC
TRBJ2-3	few	NA	TRBV19	15	CASSTDRGQSDTQYF	TGTGCCAGTAGTACCGATCGGGGGCAGTCAGATACGCAGTATTTT
TRBJ2-7	NA	NA	TRBV28	15	CASTSPQFRSYEQYF	TGTGCCAGCACCTCACCCCAGTTCCGCTCCTACGAGCAGTACTTC
TRBJ2-1	NA	NA	TRBV7-9	15	CASRRTFLSYNEQFF	TGTGCCAGCAGGCGGACATTCCTCTCCTACAATGAGCAGTTCTTC
TRBJ1-3	NA	NA	TRBV7-8	15	CASSLGEISGNTIYF	TGTGCCAGCAGCTTAGGGGAGATCTCTGGAAACACCATATATTTT
TRBJ2-1	NA	NA	TRBV12-1	17	CASSFALLAGRHDEQFF	TGTGCCAGCAGCTTTGCCCTACTAGCGGGAAGGCACGATGAGCAGTTCTTC
TRBJ2-3	NA	NA	TRBV28	12	CASSLSTWGRYF	TGTGCCAGCAGTTTAAGTACTTGGGGGCGGTATTTT
TRBJ2-6	NA	NA	TRBV28	14	CASRRNSGANVLTF	TGTGCCAGCAGGCGCAACTCTGGGGCCAACGTCCTGACTTTC
TRBJ2-1	NA	NA	TRBV7-9	10	CASSSNLQFF	TGTGCCAGCAGCTCGAATCTGCAGTTCTTC
TRBJ1-1	NA	NA	TRBV5-1	14	CASSPTATNTEAFF	TGCGCCAGCAGCCCGACCGCAACTAACACTGAAGCTTTCTTT
TRBJ1-1	NA	NA	TRBV4-2	15	CASSQGRVLWTEAFF	TGTGCCAGCAGCCAAGGCCGGGTCTTGTGGACTGAAGCTTTCTTT
TRBJ2-7	NA	TRBD1	TRBV5-1	13	CASRQGSSYEQYF	TGCGCCAGCAGACAGGGGAGCTCCTACGAGCAGTACTTC
TRBJ1-5	once	TRBD1	TRBV6-4	15	CASTGGDRDNQPQHF	TGTGCCAGCACGGGGGGAGACAGGGACAATCAGCCCCAGCATTTT
TRBJ1-5	once	NA	TRBV18	15	CASSLGGQINQPQHF	TGTGCCAGCTCGCTGGGAGGACAGATCAATCAGCCCCAGCATTTT
TRBJ2-5	NA	NA	TRBV7-9	11	CASSSELIQYF	TGTGCCAGCAGCTCTGAGCTCATCCAGTACTTC
TRBJ2-2	NA	NA	TRBV4-2	13	CASSPEGPGELFF	TGTGCCAGCAGCCCGGAGGGCCCCGGGGAGCTGTTTTTT
TRBJ1-1	NA	NA	TRBV20-1	11	CSADSNTEAFF	TGCAGTGCAGATTCGAACACTGAAGCTTTCTTT
TRBJ1-1	NA	NA	TRBV7-2	12	CASSLLSPEAFF	TGTGCCAGCAGCTTATTAAGCCCTGAAGCTTTCTTT
TRBJ1-2	NA	NA	TRBV2	14	CASSEELGQTGYTF	TGTGCCAGCAGTGAAGAACTGGGTCAGACTGGCTACACCTTC
TRBJ2-2	NA	TRBD1	TRBV2	15	CASSGQGINTGELFF	TGTGCCAGCTCGGGACAGGGTATTAACACCGGGGAGCTGTTTTTT
TRBJ2-3	NA	NA	TRBV4-2	16	CASSQDSKGSTDTQYF	TGTGCCAGCAGCCAAGATTCAAAGGGTAGCACAGATACGCAGTATTTT
TRBJ1-4	NA	NA	TRBV2	11	CASSESEKLFF	TGTGCCAGCAGTGAAAGTGAAAAACTGTTTTTT
TRBJ2-6	NA	NA	TRBV4-3	16	CASSQDHRVGANVLTF	TGCGCCAGCAGCCAAGACCATAGGGTTGGGGCCAACGTCCTGACTTTC
TRBJ2-7	NA	NA	TRBV5-6	16	CASSLRGTAKPYEQYF	TGTGCCAGCAGCTTACGGGGGACAGCAAAACCCTACGAGCAGTACTTC
TRBJ2-2	once	NA	TRBV1	10	CTSPSGELFF	TGCACCAGCCCCTCCGGGGAGCTGTTTTTT
TRBJ2-3	NA	NA	TRBV5-4	15	CASSLPAGSTDTQYF	TGTGCCAGCAGTTTGCCGGCGGGTAGCACAGATACGCAGTATTTT
TRBJ2-3	NA	NA	TRBV5-1	14	CASSLEKLADTQYF	TGCGCCAGCAGCTTGGAGAAGCTTGCAGATACGCAGTATTTT
TRBJ1-1	NA	NA	TRBV5-4	15	CASTPWGGKNTEAFF	TGTGCCAGCACCCCCTGGGGGGGAAAGAACACTGAAGCTTTCTTT
TRBJ1-4	NA	TRBD1	TRBV28	16	CASSSAGQYHNEKLFF	TGTGCCAGCAGTTCCGCGGGACAGTACCATAATGAAAAACTGTTTTTT
TRBJ2-1	NA	TRBD2	TRBV6-5	14	CASSLAGNYNEQFF	TGTGCCAGCAGTCTAGCGGGGAACTACAATGAGCAGTTCTTC
TRBJ2-7	NA	NA	TRBV5-4	14	CASSLGPSGYEQYF	TGTGCCAGCAGCTTGGGTCCGTCCGGATACGAGCAGTACTTC
TRBJ2-7	NA	NA	TRBV4-3	14	CASSQVLLSYEQYF	TGCGCCAGCAGCCAAGTTCTCTTATCCTACGAGCAGTACTTC
TRBJ2-3	NA	NA	TRBV5-4	15	CASSLGYGSTDTQYF	TGTGCCAGCAGCTTGGGATACGGGAGCACAGATACGCAGTATTTT
TRBJ2-7	once	NA	TRBV6-5	14	CASSYSPGGYEQYF	TGTGCCAGCAGTTACTCGCCAGGGGGGTACGAGCAGTACTTC
TRBJ1-1	NA	NA	TRBV18	12	CASSLSTTEAFF	TGTGCCAGCTCACTCTCCACCACTGAAGCTTTCTTT
TRBJ1-5	NA	TRBD1	TRBV19	16	CASRDRGAARNQPQHF	TGTGCCAGTAGGGACAGGGGGGCCGCTCGCAATCAGCCCCAGCATTTT
TRBJ2-7	NA	NA	TRBV19	12	CASIWETYEQYF	TGTGCCAGTATCTGGGAGACCTACGAGCAGTACTTC
TRBJ1-4	once	NA	TRBV28	14	CASSLVGVAEKLFF	TGTGCCAGCAGTTTGGTCGGGGTAGCTGAAAAACTGTTTTTT